The 18 T cell receptor beta chains in this list originate from one sample, sequenced in a study of human T cells and chemical hapten exposure. Described time point: pre-sensitization, week 0. This sample's treatment: therapeutic diphenylcyclopropenone sensitization with weekly scalp DPC. Using its own MiXCR run on the RACE reads, TCRdb lists one record per CDR3 protein. In the table there are around 120,000 distinct CDR3 sequences, approximately 15% of which are singletons. Sequencing used whole blood, obtained in connection with sensitization to the hapten diphenylcyclopropenone (DPC). All receptors come from a woman between 18 and 30 years old with alopecia areata. Some clones in this sample may be carry-over from other donors' samples.

The chain is built from TRBV19 and TRBJ1-5, with D possibly being TRBD1 (6 bases). V lost 1 base and J 0 bases, leaving 10 bases between the germline ends. The CDR3 spans 16 residues. Germline assignment: CDR1 LNHDA and CDR2 SQIVND (reference sequence). CDR3 loop: CASSIGTVLSNQPQHF. In nucleotides, the CDR3 is TGTGCCAGTAGTATAGGGACAGTGCTTAGCAATCAGCCCCAGCATTTT.

The rearrangement links TRBV20-1 to TRBJ1-1, with D tentatively TRBD1 (5 bases). Trimming left V 2 bases short and J 6 bases short, with 10 bases between. The CDR3 spans 12 residues. From germline, CDR1 is DFQATT and CDR2 SNEGSKA (reference sequence). CDR3 coding DNA: TGCAGTGCTAGACGGGGGGAACCTGAAGCTTTCTTT. Translating gives CSARRGEPEAFF.

This clonotype was seen a handful of times. The chain carries TRBV28 and TRBJ1-6; D gene uncertain. The V end was cut by 7 bases, the J end by 6 bases, with 19 bases between. The CDR3 loop spans 16 amino acids. The V gene's germline CDR1 is MDHEN and CDR2 SYDVKM. The CDR3 reads CASTERKGNFNSPLHF. CDR3 nucleotides: TGTGCCAGCACCGAGCGGAAGGGCAACTTTAATTCACCCCTCCACTTT.

This clonotype was seen a handful of times. V and J are TRBV18 and TRBJ1-1; weak D call: TRBD1 (6 bases). This CDR3 is built from 13 residues. Trimming removed 8 bases from V and 2 bases from J, with 12 bases in between. Germline CDR1 reads KGHSH; CDR2 reads LQKENI. The CDR3 DNA is TGTGCCAGCCGGGGGGGGGCCAACACTGAAGCTTTCTTT. This encodes CASRGGANTEAFF.

This clonotype came up a few times. The V gene is TRBV11-2, the J gene TRBJ1-1; 8 bases are shared with TRBD1. After removal of 5 bases from V and 1 base from J, the junction contained 3 bases not matched to a gene. CDR3 size: 14 residues. Germline values: CDR1 SGHAT, CDR2 FQNNGV. CDR3 DNA: TGTGCCAGCAGCCGGACAGGGTCGAACACTGAAGCTTTCTTT. Amino acids: CASSRTGSNTEAFF.

In this sample, this clonotype turned up a few times. The chain is built from TRBV4-3 and TRBJ1-6, with a tentative D call TRBD1 (5 bases). With 2 bases removed from V and 10 bases from J, the gap between germline ends came to 15 bases. The length of the CDR3 is 15 residues. Germline lookup yields CDR1 LGHNA and CDR2 YSLEER. The CDR3 here is CASSQQSGGNSPLHF. In DNA form, the CDR3 reads TGCGCCAGCAGCCAACAAAGTGGGGGGAACTCACCCCTCCACTTT.

In this sample, this clonotype turned up a few times. The chain couples TRBV10-2 to TRBJ2-3; 9 nucleotides line up with TRBD2. Germline V CDR1 and CDR2: WSHSY, SAAADI. The length of the CDR3 is 14 residues. The junction had 6 bases not matched to a gene; V was cut back by 10 bases and J by 1 base. The CDR3 loop is CATGLAGGTDTQYF. The CDR3 nucleotides are TGCGCCACTGGATTAGCGGGGGGCACAGATACGCAGTATTTT.

This rearrangement joins TRBV9 to TRBJ2-1; D uncertain. The CDR3 covers 16 residues. V lost 4 bases and J lost 5, with 19 bases in between. Germline loops: CDR1 SGDLS, CDR2 YYNGEE. For the CDR3, the DNA is TGTGCCAGCAGCTCACTCTTACGGGCCTCGGACAATGAGCAGTTCTTC. This sequence encodes CASSSLLRASDNEQFF.

This clonotype appeared a few times. This chain's CDR3 is CASSLSTGVETQYF. In DNA, the CDR3 is TGTGCCAGCAGCCTTTCGACAGGGGTGGAGACCCAGTACTTC. The chain couples TRBV6-5 to TRBJ2-5, with 8 bases fitting TRBD1. This CDR3 contains 14 residues. The V gene end was trimmed by 6 bases and the J gene end by 5 bases; junction bases not matched to a gene: 8. Germline values: CDR1 MNHEY, CDR2 SVGAGI.

The chain has TRBV11-2 and TRBJ1-1, with TRBD1 identical over 7 bases. Germline-derived CDR1 and CDR2 are SGHAT and FQNNGV. J lost 5 bases, V lost 6 bases, and 6 bases had no gene match. This CDR3 is 13 amino acids long. This CDR3 is CASREQGRTEAFF. CDR3 sequence (DNA): TGTGCCAGCAGGGAACAGGGGAGGACTGAAGCTTTCTTT.

The rearrangement uses TRBV12-3 or TRBV12-4 and TRBJ2-7; 13 nucleotides line up with TRBD2. The V segment lost 3 bases and the J segment 2 bases; nucleotides outside the gene matches: 7. This CDR3 is built from 17 residues. CDR3 residues: CASSFRLAGGKPYEQYF. The DNA of the CDR3 is TGTGCCAGCAGTTTCCGACTAGCGGGGGGAAAACCCTACGAGCAGTACTTC.

This clonotype was counted a few times. The chain carries TRBV20-1 and TRBJ1-6, with D possibly TRBD1 on 6 matching bases. Deletions cut 6 bases from V and 19 bases from J, with 19 bases between. The CDR3 covers 11 residues. Germline V gives CDR1 DFQATT, CDR2 SNEGSKA (reference sequence). In nucleotides, the CDR3 is TGCAGTGCCCTCCGACGACAGGTCCTACACTTT. Its protein is CSALRRQVLHF.

CDR3 in DNA: TGTGCCAGCAGGCCGGGACAGGCCAACACTGAAGCTTTCTTT. It translates to CASRPGQANTEAFF. The genes are TRBV27 and TRBJ1-1; 8 nucleotides agree with TRBD1. The germline V gene has CDR1 MNHEY and CDR2 SMNVEV (reference sequence). Trimming cost V 6 bases and J 2 bases; bases outside gene matches: 5. This CDR3 spans 14 amino acids.

This clonotype was seen more than once but under ten times. This chain connects TRBV20-1 to TRBJ2-1, with D possibly TRBD2 on 6 matching bases. Germline V CDR1 and CDR2: DFQATT, SNEGSKA (reference sequence). The CDR3 extends over 14 amino acids. V shed 0 bases and J shed 4 bases, with 10 bases lying between them. The CDR3: CSAREFAGYNEQFF. CDR3 bases: TGCAGTGCTAGAGAGTTTGCGGGGTACAATGAGCAGTTCTTC.

The chain has TRBV7-2 and TRBJ2-5; 14 bases agree with TRBD2. Looked up from germline, CDR1 is SGHTA and CDR2 is FQGNSA. The CDR3 consists of 19 residues. The trim removed 0 bases at V and 3 bases at J, leaving 9 bases unmatched. This CDR3 is CASSLAPPGTSGGEETQYF. The CDR3 DNA reads TGTGCCAGCAGCTTAGCTCCCCCCGGGACTAGCGGGGGTGAAGAGACCCAGTACTTC. Full variable domain (rest looked up from reference TRBV7-2 and TRBJ2-5): GAGVSQSPSNKVTEKGKDVELRCDPISGHTALYWYRQSLGQGLEFLIYFQGNSAPDKSGLPSDRFSAERTGGSVSTLTIQRTQQEDSAVYLCASSLAPPGTSGGEETQYFGPGTRLLVL.

This clonotype turned up a few times. The CDR3 nucleotides read TGTGCCAGCAGCTTCCAAGCGGGCGCGAACACCGGGGAGCTGTTTTTT. Translation gives CASSFQAGANTGELFF. This chain uses TRBV7-3 with TRBJ2-2; D may be TRBD2 (6 bases). The germline CDR1 and CDR2 sequences are SGHTA and FQGTGA. V was cut by 3 bases and J by 0 bases, with 11 bases left in between. This CDR3 region has 16 residues.

This clonotype has a handful of counts. The J gene is TRBJ2-1, the V gene TRBV4-1, with TRBD2 as a possible D gene (6 bases). The length of the CDR3 is 14 residues. Germline-derived CDR1 and CDR2 are MGHRA and YSYEKL. Trimming stripped 1 base from V and 10 bases from J, with 14 bases between. DNA for the CDR3: TGCGCCAGCAGCCAAGGCGGCGGGGCCAGGGAGCAGTTCTTC. Its protein is CASSQGGGAREQFF.

The table lists this clonotype with a few counts. CDR3 loop: CASSELQANSPLHF. The CDR3 DNA is TGTGCCAGCAGTGAATTACAGGCTAATTCACCCCTCCACTTT. The J gene is TRBJ1-6, the V gene TRBV6-1; tentatively, D is TRBD1 (5 bases). Germline V gene data show CDR1 as MNHNS and CDR2 as SASEGT. The CDR3 has 14 amino acids. Trimming removed 2 bases from V and 6 bases from J, with 8 bases in between.